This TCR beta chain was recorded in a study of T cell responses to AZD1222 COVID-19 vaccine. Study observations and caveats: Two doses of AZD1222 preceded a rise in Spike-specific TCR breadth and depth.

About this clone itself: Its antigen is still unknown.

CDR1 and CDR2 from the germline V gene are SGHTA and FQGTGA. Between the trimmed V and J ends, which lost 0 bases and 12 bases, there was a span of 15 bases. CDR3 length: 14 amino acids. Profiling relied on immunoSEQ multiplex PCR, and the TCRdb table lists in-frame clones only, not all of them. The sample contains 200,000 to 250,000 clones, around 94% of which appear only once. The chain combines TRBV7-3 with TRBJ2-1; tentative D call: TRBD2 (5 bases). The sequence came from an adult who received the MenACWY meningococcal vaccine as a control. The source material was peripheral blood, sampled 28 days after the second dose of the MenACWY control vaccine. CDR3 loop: CASSLTTTTMMQFF. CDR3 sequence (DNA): TGTGCCAGCAGCTTAACGACTACCACAATGATGCAGTTCTTC.